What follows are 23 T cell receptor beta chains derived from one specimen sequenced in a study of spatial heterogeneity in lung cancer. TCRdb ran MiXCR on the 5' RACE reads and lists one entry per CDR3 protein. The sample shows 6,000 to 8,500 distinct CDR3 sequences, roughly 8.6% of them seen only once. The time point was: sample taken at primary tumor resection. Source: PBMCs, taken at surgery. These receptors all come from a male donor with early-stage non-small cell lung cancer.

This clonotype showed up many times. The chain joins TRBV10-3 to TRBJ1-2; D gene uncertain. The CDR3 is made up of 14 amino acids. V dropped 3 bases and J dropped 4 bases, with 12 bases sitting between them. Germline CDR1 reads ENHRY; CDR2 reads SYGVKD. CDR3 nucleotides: TGTGCCATCAGTGATATCGGGGTTCTCTATGGCTACACCTTC. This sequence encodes CAISDIGVLYGYTF.

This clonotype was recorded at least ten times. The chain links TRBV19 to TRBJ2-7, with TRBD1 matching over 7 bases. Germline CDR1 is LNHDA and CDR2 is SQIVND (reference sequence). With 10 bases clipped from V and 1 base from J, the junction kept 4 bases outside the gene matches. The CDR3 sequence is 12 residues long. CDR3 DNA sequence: TGTGCCACAGGGGGTTGGTCCTACGAGCAGTACTTC. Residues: CATGGWSYEQYF.

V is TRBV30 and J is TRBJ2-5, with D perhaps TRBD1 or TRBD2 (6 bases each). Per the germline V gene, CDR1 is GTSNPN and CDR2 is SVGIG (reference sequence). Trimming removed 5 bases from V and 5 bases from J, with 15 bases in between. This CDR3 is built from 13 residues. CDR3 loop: CAWGKGGSETQYF. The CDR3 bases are TGTGCCTGGGGAAAGGGGGGAAGCGAGACCCAGTACTTC. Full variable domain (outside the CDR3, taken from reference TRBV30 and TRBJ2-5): SQTIHQWPATLVQPVGSPLSLECTVEGTSNPNLYWYRQAAGRGLQLLFYSVGIGQISSEVPQNLSASRPQDRQFILSSKKLLLSDSGFYLCAWGKGGSETQYFGPGTRLLVL.

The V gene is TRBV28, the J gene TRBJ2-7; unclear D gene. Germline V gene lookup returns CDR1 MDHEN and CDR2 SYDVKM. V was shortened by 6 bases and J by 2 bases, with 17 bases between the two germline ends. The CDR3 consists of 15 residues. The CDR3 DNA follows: TGTGCCAGCAGCTCTCCGCCTACTTCTACCTACGAGCAGTACTTC. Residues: CASSSPPTSTYEQYF.

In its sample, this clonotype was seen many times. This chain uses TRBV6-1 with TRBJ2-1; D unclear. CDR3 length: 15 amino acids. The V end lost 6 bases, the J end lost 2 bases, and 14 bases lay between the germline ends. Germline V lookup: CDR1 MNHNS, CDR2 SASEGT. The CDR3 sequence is CASSLGSSAYNEQFF. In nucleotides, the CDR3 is TGTGCCAGCAGCCTCGGTAGTTCAGCCTACAATGAGCAGTTCTTC.

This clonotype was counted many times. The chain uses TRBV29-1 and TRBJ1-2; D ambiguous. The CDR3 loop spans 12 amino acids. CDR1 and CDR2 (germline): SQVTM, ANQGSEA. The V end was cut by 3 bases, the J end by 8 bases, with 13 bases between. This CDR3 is CSVESLGQGYTF. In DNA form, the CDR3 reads TGCAGCGTTGAGTCCCTTGGCCAGGGCTACACCTTC.

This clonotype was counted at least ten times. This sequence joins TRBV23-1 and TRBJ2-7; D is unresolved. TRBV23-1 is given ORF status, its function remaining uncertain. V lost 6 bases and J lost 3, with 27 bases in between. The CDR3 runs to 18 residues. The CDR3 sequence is CASSRTYRARTPHYEQYF. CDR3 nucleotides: TGCGCCAGCAGCAGGACCTACCGGGCCAGAACTCCTCACTACGAGCAGTACTTC.

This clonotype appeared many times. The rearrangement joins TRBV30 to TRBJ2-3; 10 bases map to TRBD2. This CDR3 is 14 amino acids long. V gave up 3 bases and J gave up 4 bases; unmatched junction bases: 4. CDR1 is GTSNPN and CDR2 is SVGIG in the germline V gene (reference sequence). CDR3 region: CAWRSSGSSDTQYF. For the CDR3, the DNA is TGTGCCTGGAGATCTAGCGGGAGTTCAGATACGCAGTATTTT.

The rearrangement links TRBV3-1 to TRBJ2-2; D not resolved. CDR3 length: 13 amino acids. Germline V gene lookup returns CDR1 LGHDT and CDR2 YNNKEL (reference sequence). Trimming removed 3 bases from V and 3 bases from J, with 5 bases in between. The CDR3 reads CASSQTHTGELFF. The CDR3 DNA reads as TGTGCCAGCAGCCAGACTCACACCGGGGAGCTGTTTTTT.

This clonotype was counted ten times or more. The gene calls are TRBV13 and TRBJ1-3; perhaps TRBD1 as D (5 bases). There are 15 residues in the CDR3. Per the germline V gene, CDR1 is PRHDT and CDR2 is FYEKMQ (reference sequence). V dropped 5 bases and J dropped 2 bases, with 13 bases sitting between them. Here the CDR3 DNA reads TGTGCCAGCAGCCCCCGGGGGGGGACTGGAAACACCATATATTTT. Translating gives CASSPRGGTGNTIYF.

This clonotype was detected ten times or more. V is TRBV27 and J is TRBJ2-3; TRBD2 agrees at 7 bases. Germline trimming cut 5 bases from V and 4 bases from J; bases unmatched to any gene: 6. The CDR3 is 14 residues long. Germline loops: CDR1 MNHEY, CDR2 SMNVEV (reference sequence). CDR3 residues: CASSPAGYADTQYF. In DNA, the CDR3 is TGTGCCAGCAGTCCAGCGGGATACGCAGATACGCAGTATTTT.

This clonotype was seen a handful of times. In DNA, the CDR3 is TGCAGCGTTGAAGATCTCGGGCCGCCCCCCGGGGAGCTGTTTTTT. Protein sequence: CSVEDLGPPPGELFF. The chain has TRBV29-1 and TRBJ2-2; D is uncertain. V was shortened by 0 bases and J by 6 bases, with 14 bases between the two germline ends. The CDR3 consists of 15 residues. Germline V gives CDR1 SQVTM, CDR2 ANQGSEA.

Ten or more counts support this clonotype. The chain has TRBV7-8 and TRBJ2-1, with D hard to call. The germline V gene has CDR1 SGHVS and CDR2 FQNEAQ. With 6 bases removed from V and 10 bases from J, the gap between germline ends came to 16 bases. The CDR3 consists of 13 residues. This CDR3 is CASSPLADGEQFF. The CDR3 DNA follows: TGTGCCAGCAGTCCCCTGGCGGACGGGGAGCAGTTCTTC.

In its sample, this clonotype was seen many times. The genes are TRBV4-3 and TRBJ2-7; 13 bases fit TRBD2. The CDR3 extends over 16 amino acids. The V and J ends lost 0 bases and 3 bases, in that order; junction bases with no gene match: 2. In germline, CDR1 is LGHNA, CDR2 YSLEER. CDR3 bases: TGCGCCAGCAGCCAAGATGGGACTAGCGGGAACTACGAGCAGTACTTC. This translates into CASSQDGTSGNYEQYF.

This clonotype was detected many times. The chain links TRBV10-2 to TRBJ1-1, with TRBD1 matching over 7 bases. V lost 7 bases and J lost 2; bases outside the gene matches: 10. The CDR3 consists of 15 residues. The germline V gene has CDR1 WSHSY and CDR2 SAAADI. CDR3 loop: CASKPPGTVNTEAFF. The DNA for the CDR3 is TGCGCCAGCAAACCGCCCGGGACAGTCAACACTGAAGCTTTCTTT.

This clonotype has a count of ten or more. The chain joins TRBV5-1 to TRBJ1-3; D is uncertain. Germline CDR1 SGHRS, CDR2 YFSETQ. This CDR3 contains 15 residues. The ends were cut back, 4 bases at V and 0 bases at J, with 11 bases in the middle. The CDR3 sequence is CASSIGQISGNTIYF. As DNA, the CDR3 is TGCGCCAGCAGCATCGGGCAGATCTCTGGAAACACCATATATTTT.

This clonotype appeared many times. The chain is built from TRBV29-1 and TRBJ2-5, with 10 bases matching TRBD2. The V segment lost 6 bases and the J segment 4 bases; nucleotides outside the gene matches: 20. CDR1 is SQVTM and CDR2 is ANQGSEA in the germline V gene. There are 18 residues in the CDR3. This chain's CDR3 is CSVETGFSGRAGSETQYF. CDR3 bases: TGCAGCGTGGAGACAGGGTTCAGCGGGAGGGCCGGTTCAGAGACCCAGTACTTC.

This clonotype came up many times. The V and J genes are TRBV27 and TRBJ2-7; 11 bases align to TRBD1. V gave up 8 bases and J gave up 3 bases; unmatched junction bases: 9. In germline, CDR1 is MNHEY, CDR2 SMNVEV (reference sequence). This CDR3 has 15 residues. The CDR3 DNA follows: TGTGCCAGCCGAAGACCGGGACAGGGGGGCTACGAGCAGTACTTC. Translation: CASRRPGQGGYEQYF.

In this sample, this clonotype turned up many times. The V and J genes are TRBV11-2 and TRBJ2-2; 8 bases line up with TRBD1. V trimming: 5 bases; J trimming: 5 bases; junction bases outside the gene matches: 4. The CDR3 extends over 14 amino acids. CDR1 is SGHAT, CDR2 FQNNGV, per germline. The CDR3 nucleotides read TGTGCCAGCAGCAGCAGGACAGGGACCGGGGAGCTGTTTTTT. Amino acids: CASSSRTGTGELFF. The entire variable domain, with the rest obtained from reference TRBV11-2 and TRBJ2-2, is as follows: EAGVAQSPRYKIIEKRQSVAFWCNPISGHATLYWYQQILGQGPKLLIQFQNNGVVDDSQLPKDRFSAERLKGVDSTLKIQPAKLEDSAVYLCASSSRTGTGELFFGEGSRLTVL.

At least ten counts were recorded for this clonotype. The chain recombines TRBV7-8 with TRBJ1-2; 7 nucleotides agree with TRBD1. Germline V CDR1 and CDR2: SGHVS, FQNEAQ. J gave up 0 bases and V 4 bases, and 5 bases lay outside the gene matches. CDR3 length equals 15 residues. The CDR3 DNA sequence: TGTGCCAGCAGCTCTCGGACAGGCTCTAACTATGGCTACACCTTC. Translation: CASSSRTGSNYGYTF.

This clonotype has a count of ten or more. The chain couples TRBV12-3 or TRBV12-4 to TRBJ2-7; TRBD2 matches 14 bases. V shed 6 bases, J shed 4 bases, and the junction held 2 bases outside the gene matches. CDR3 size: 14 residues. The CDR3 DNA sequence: TGTGCCAGCAGCCGACTAGCGGGAGGGTACGAGCAGTACTTC. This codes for CASSRLAGGYEQYF.

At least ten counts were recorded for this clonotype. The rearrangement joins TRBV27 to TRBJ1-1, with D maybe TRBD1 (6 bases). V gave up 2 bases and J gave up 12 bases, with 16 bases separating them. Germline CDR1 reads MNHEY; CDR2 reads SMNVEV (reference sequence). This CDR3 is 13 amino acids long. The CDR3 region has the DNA TGTGCCAGCAGTTTACCTGGGGGGCGCAAAACTTTCTTT. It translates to CASSLPGGRKTFF.

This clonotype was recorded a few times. CDR3: CATSTNTEAFF. The CDR3 nucleotides are TGTGCCACCAGTACGAACACTGAAGCTTTCTTT. The chain has TRBV24-1 and TRBJ1-1; D is ambiguous. The CDR3 sequence is 11 residues long. V lost 6 bases, J lost 1 base, and 2 bases lay in between. CDR1 is KGHDR, CDR2 SFDVKD, per germline.